Presented here are 12 T cell receptor beta chains from one specimen sequenced in a study of T cell repertoires in cytomegalovirus infection. TCRdb analysed the reads with MiXCR anew, one entry per CDR3 protein. The table includes roughly 990,000 distinct CDR3 sequences, around 29% detected once. The antigens for these receptors are not known. This sample comprised cultured CD8+ T cells from PBMCs, obtained from culture after CMV antigen stimulation. Every receptor here comes from a human donor in good health (CMV status not recorded). Some clones in this sample may be carry-over from other donors' samples.

The chain combines TRBV18 with TRBJ1-1; a possible D gene is TRBD1 (6 bases). Per germline, CDR1 KGHSH and CDR2 LQKENI. Trimming took 4 bases from V and 3 from J, leaving 18 bases between them. This CDR3 has 16 residues. The CDR3 region has the DNA TGTGCCAGCTCACAGTACAGGGTTCTACGGGACACTGAAGCTTTCTTT. It is translated as CASSQYRVLRDTEAFF.

This chain uses TRBV19 with TRBJ2-7; no reliable D call. Germline V CDR1 and CDR2: LNHDA, SQIVND (reference sequence). Trimming took off 2 bases at V and 3 bases at J, with 14 bases between the two ends. CDR3 length equals 15 residues. The CDR3 DNA is TGTGCCAGTAGTATATCCGACTTCTCCGACTACGAGCAGTACTTC. Amino acid sequence: CASSISDFSDYEQYF.

The chain uses TRBV12-3 or TRBV12-4 and TRBJ2-1; D is unclear. Trimming shortened V by 8 bases and J by 5 bases, and 13 bases separated the two germline ends. This CDR3 contains 13 residues. The CDR3 spells CASLNKLDNEQFF. The CDR3 bases are TGTGCCAGCCTAAACAAGCTAGACAATGAGCAGTTCTTC.

This sequence joins TRBV20-1 and TRBJ1-2; D is ambiguous. V lost 5 bases, J lost 3 bases, and 19 bases lay in between. Germline V gene lookup returns CDR1 DFQATT and CDR2 SNEGSKA (reference sequence). The CDR3 covers 15 residues. The CDR3 spells CSAYPPMGYDYGYTF. CDR3 sequence (DNA): TGCAGTGCTTATCCGCCAATGGGGTATGACTATGGCTACACCTTC.

The rearrangement links TRBV10-3 to TRBJ2-5; 10 bases match TRBD1. Trimming removed 6 bases from V and 4 bases from J; junction bases left unmatched: 14. From germline, CDR1 is ENHRY and CDR2 SYGVKD. This CDR3 has 17 amino acids. CDR3 sequence (DNA): TGTGCCATCAGCTTCCGGGACAGGGGAGGAGTTGGAGAGACCCAGTACTTC. It codes for CAISFRDRGGVGETQYF.

In DNA, the CDR3 is TGTGCCACCGGAGCGGGGGCCGGATACGAGCAGTACTTC. Amino acid sequence: CATGAGAGYEQYF. The V call is TRBV6-5, the J call TRBJ2-7; 8 bases map to TRBD2. Germline trimming cut 10 bases from V and 4 bases from J; bases unmatched to any gene: 9. Germline V gene data show CDR1 as MNHEY and CDR2 as SVGAGI. CDR3 length: 13 amino acids.

Note on this clonotype: This may be a read error: a much more frequent sequence differs by one nucleotide. This chain links TRBV7-6 with TRBJ2-7, with 7 bases fitting TRBD1. Germline values: CDR1 SGHVS, CDR2 FNYEAQ. CDR3 length: 14 residues. The CDR3 DNA reads as TGTACCAGCACGCCCGGGACAGATCTCAACGAGCAGTACTTC. This sequence encodes CTSTPGTDLNEQYF.

The chain couples TRBV12-3 or TRBV12-4 to TRBJ1-1; D is ambiguous. The length of the CDR3 is 14 residues. Trimming cost V 3 bases and J 6 bases, with 14 bases left between them. The CDR3 region has the DNA TGTGCCAGCAGTTTGACGGGCCTTGGGGCTGAAGCTTTCTTT. Translation gives CASSLTGLGAEAFF.

The chain uses TRBV28 and TRBJ1-1; possibly TRBD1 for D (6 bases). The V and J ends lost 1 base and 8 bases respectively, with 11 bases between them. This CDR3 is 13 amino acids long. CDR1 is MDHEN and CDR2 is SYDVKM in the germline V gene. CDR3 region: CASSLSGGLEAFF. The DNA of the CDR3 is TGTGCCAGCAGTTTATCGGGGGGGCTGGAAGCTTTCTTT.

The chain links TRBV7-4 to TRBJ2-5; D may be TRBD2 (5 bases). Germline V gene lookup returns CDR1 SGHVT and CDR2 SQSDAQ. This CDR3 is built from 14 residues. V lost 6 bases to trimming and J lost 1 base, with 12 bases between them. DNA of the CDR3: TGTGCCAGCAGATCCGACCGGGGCCAAGAGACCCAGTACTTC. This sequence encodes CASRSDRGQETQYF.

This clonotype has only a few counts. The V gene is TRBV27, the J gene TRBJ2-7, with D perhaps TRBD1 or TRBD2 (5 bases each). Trimming shortened V by 2 bases and J by 3 bases, and 17 bases separated the two germline ends. The CDR3 runs to 16 residues. Germline V lookup: CDR1 MNHEY, CDR2 SMNVEV (reference sequence). The CDR3 is CASSLISPGRSYEQYF. The CDR3 DNA sequence: TGTGCCAGCAGTTTAATCTCCCCGGGGCGGAGCTACGAGCAGTACTTC.

This clonotype has more than one count but fewer than ten. Sequence at one end of the junction differs from germline and may be a read error. Here the CDR3 reads CAGHSVTEAFF. The CDR3 bases are TGCGCGGGACATTCGGTCACTGAAGCTTTCTTT. V is TRBV7-9 and J is TRBJ1-1; D may be TRBD1 (6 bases). The CDR3 spans 11 residues. The germline V gene encodes CDR1 SEHNR and CDR2 FQNEAQ (reference sequence).